This record concerns one T cell receptor (beta chain) sequence. The protocol was immunoSEQ multiplex PCR, while the TCRdb copy is restricted to in-frame clones and leaves out a portion. Among hundreds of thousands of clones listed, nearly 90% were seen once. These data belong to a study of blood T cell repertoires in COVID-19. Study background: Samples representing acute and convalescent COVID-19 were sourced from the United States, Italy and Spain.

Participants reported their clinical history, and cohort assignment relied on those reports. The specimen was PBMCs or T cells enriched from blood (not recorded which). This receptor was taken from a woman aged 18-30 years with acute COVID-19.

CDR3 protein: CASSEDRVEDTQYF. CDR3 sequence (DNA): TGCGCCAGCAGCGAGGACAGGGTCGAAGATACGCAGTATTTT. The chain is built from TRBV5-1 and TRBJ2-3, with 8 nucleotides matching TRBD1. CDR1 and CDR2 from the germline V gene are SGHRS and YFSETQ. Trimming took 4 bases from V and 5 from J; bases not matched to a gene: 6. This CDR3 region has 14 residues.